The 27 T cell receptor beta chains in this list originate from one sample, sequenced in a study of CD8 T cells in Susac syndrome. With random hexamers, reverse transcription was performed on about 0.45 to 1 ug of RNA. TCRdb itself ran the immunoSEQ multiplex PCR reads through MiXCR, one entry per CDR3 protein. The sample carries some 170,000 distinct CDR3 sequences, 90% to 95% recorded once. The sequencing input was CD4+ T cells from PBMCs. The source is a human donor with Susac syndrome.

This chain joins TRBV20-1 and TRBJ2-7; 9 bases agree with TRBD2. The J segment lost 5 bases and the V segment lost 1 base, leaving 12 bases of the junction unmatched. The CDR3 consists of 16 residues. Germline values: CDR1 DFQATT, CDR2 SNEGSKA (reference sequence). The CDR3 coding sequence is TGCAGTGCTAGAGGTGTCGCGGGAGGGTTCCCCCACGAGCAGTACTTC. This codes for CSARGVAGGFPHEQYF.

This chain uses TRBV6-2 or TRBV6-3 with TRBJ2-1; 11 positions match TRBD2. The CDR3 is made up of 15 amino acids. Per the germline V gene, CDR1 is MNHEY and CDR2 is SVGEGT. V was pared by 5 bases and J by 4 bases, with 4 bases of the junction left unmatched. This CDR3 is CASSQGLAEYNEQFF. The DNA for the CDR3 is TGTGCCAGCAGTCAGGGACTAGCGGAGTACAATGAGCAGTTCTTC.

This chain connects TRBV20-1 to TRBJ2-7, with TRBD1 identical over 7 bases. Germline V gene lookup returns CDR1 DFQATT and CDR2 SNEGSKA (reference sequence). The CDR3 runs to 13 residues. Losses at the gene ends were 5 bases for V and 3 bases for J; bases not matched to a gene: 7. CDR3 DNA sequence: TGCAGTGCTGATCGACAGGGAAACTACGAGCAGTACTTC. It translates to CSADRQGNYEQYF.

The CDR3 nucleotides are TGTGCCAGCAGTTACGATGGTTATGGCTACACCTTC. Protein: CASSYDGYGYTF. The chain links TRBV6-2 or TRBV6-3 to TRBJ1-2; no clear D gene. The CDR3 covers 12 residues. Germline V CDR1 and CDR2: MNHEY, SVGEGT. V was shortened by 2 bases and J by 5 bases, with 6 bases between the two germline ends.

The V and J genes are TRBV6-4 and TRBJ2-7, with 8 bases lining up with TRBD2. The CDR3 extends over 15 amino acids. V dropped 5 bases and J dropped 3; count of bases not matched to a gene: 9. Germline V CDR1 and CDR2: MRHNA, SNTAGT. The CDR3 DNA follows: TGTGCCAGCAGTCCCGGGGGGGTGGCCCTCTACGAGCAGTACTTC. It yields the protein CASSPGGVALYEQYF.

The chain recombines TRBV24-1 with TRBJ2-1, with 10 nucleotides matching TRBD2. This CDR3 has 16 residues. The ends lost 2 bases at V and 6 bases at J; junction bases unmatched: 6. Per germline, CDR1 KGHDR and CDR2 SFDVKD. The CDR3 DNA sequence: TGTGCCACCAGTGATTGGGGTACTAGCGGGGTCAATGAGCAGTTCTTC. Translating gives CATSDWGTSGVNEQFF.

The chain couples TRBV5-1 to TRBJ2-1, with 7 nucleotides matching TRBD2. The J segment lost 9 bases and the V segment lost 5 bases, leaving 17 bases of the junction unmatched. Germline CDR1 reads SGHRS; CDR2 reads YFSETQ. The CDR3 sequence is 16 residues long. The CDR3 DNA reads as TGCGCCAGCAGTTTAGGATCGAAGACTAGCATGGCTGAGCAGTTCTTC. This codes for CASSLGSKTSMAEQFF.

The V and J genes are TRBV20-1 and TRBJ2-2, with 10 bases identical to TRBD2. CDR3 length: 17 amino acids. V lost 0 bases to trimming and J lost 2 bases; unmatched junction nucleotides: 6. Germline V gene sequence: CDR1 DFQATT, CDR2 SNEGSKA (reference sequence). CDR3 in DNA: TGCAGTGCTAGAGATCATAGCGGGGGGCCTAACACCGGGGAGCTGTTTTTT. Its protein product is CSARDHSGGPNTGELFF.

In nucleotides, the CDR3 is TGTGCCAGCAGTTACGGGGACAGGGCGTCGGACATTCAGTACTTC. Translated, it gives CASSYGDRASDIQYF. The chain uses TRBV6-6 and TRBJ2-4; 9 nucleotides line up with TRBD1. The CDR3 runs 15 residues. J gave up 8 bases and V 2 bases, and 7 bases lay outside the gene matches. Germline assignment: CDR1 MNHNY and CDR2 SVGAGI (reference sequence).

The rearrangement joins TRBV7-2 to TRBJ2-1, with TRBD2 identical over 8 bases. CDR1 and CDR2 (germline): SGHTA, FQGNSA. The CDR3 covers 14 residues. J was trimmed by 10 bases and V by 2 bases; bases with no gene match: 7. CDR3 bases: TGTGCCAGCAGCTTAAGCGGGAGTACGGTCGAGCAGTTCTTC. Translating it yields CASSLSGSTVEQFF.

The chain joins TRBV25-1 to TRBJ2-3; D not certain. This CDR3 contains 16 residues. Germline assignment: CDR1 MGHDK and CDR2 SYGVNS. With 2 bases removed from V and 0 bases from J, the gap between germline ends came to 12 bases. The CDR3 nucleotides read TGTGCCAGCAGTGAAGGGCGGCTGTATAGCACAGATACGCAGTATTTT. It yields the protein CASSEGRLYSTDTQYF.

V is TRBV5-1 and J is TRBJ2-5; TRBD2 matches at 10 bases. Germline trimming cut 3 bases from V and 4 bases from J; bases unmatched to any gene: 6. The V gene's germline CDR1 is SGHRS and CDR2 YFSETQ. The CDR3 length is 15 residues. CDR3 protein: CASSSELAGVETQYF. CDR3 DNA: TGCGCCAGCAGCTCGGAGCTAGCGGGGGTAGAGACCCAGTACTTC.

This clonotype was picked up one time. The V gene is TRBV20-1, the J gene TRBJ2-3, with 9 nucleotides matching TRBD2. V was pared by 3 bases and J by 2 bases, with 6 bases of the junction left unmatched. CDR3 length equals 15 residues. CDR1 is DFQATT and CDR2 is SNEGSKA in the germline V gene (reference sequence). Written as DNA, the CDR3 is TGCAGTGCTAGGTCAGCTAGCGGGGACACAGATACGCAGTATTTT. It translates to CSARSASGDTDTQYF.

The chain carries TRBV20-1 and TRBJ2-7; D remains unclear. The V end was cut by 6 bases, the J end by 6 bases, with 12 bases between. This CDR3 region has 11 residues. From germline, CDR1 is DFQATT and CDR2 SNEGSKA (reference sequence). CDR3 nucleotides: TGCAGTGCCAGGCCTCATTCCGAGCAGTACTTC. Its translation is CSARPHSEQYF.

The genes are TRBV21-1 and TRBJ2-7; the table's D call TRBD1 went unverified against the DNA. TRBV21-1 is a recognized pseudogene. The CDR3 extends over 12 amino acids. DNA for the CDR3: TGTGCCAGCCCCGACAGGGTGGACGAGCAGTACTTC. Protein sequence: CASPDRVDEQYF.

The J gene is TRBJ2-2, the V gene TRBV7-9; tentative D call: TRBD2 (6 bases). The germline gives CDR1 SEHNR, CDR2 FQNEAQ (reference sequence). V lost 5 bases and J 6 bases, leaving 19 bases between the germline ends. The CDR3 sequence is 16 residues long. The CDR3 sequence: CASSLSNGGLAGELFF. The CDR3, as DNA: TGTGCCAGCAGCCTATCGAATGGGGGACTCGCCGGGGAGCTGTTTTTT.

The gene calls are TRBV2 and TRBJ2-5; TRBD2 is a possible D gene (5 bases). This CDR3 has 14 residues. Germline V lookup: CDR1 SNHLY, CDR2 FYNNEI. The V end lost 3 bases, the J end lost 2 bases, and 10 bases lay between the germline ends. CDR3 nucleotide sequence: TGTGCCAGCAGTGAGCAGCGGTCTCAAGAGACCCAGTACTTC. Translated: CASSEQRSQETQYF.

The chain couples TRBV29-1 to TRBJ2-4, with TRBD1 matching over 10 bases. The germline CDR1 and CDR2 sequences are SQVTM and ANQGSEA. CDR3 length equals 15 residues. Trimming at V came to 6 bases and at J to 3 bases, leaving 8 bases not matched to a gene. The CDR3 nucleotides read TGCAGCGTCCGAGACAGGGGGCTTGTCAAAAACATTCAGTACTTC. Encoded protein: CSVRDRGLVKNIQYF.

Concerning this clonotype itself: Mismatch with germline at one junction end may stem from a read error. The rearrangement uses TRBV7-9 and TRBJ2-7; 8 bases fit TRBD1. Per germline, CDR1 SEHNR and CDR2 FQNEAQ (reference sequence). This CDR3 region has 12 residues. CDR3 in amino acids: CASSLAGQGTRF. The CDR3 nucleotides read TGTGCCAGCAGCTTAGCCGGACAGGGAACCCGTTTC.

V gene TRBV13 combines with J gene TRBJ2-7; 10 bases line up with TRBD2. The CDR3 length is 16 residues. Germline values: CDR1 PRHDT, CDR2 FYEKMQ (reference sequence). Trimming cost V 5 bases and J 2 bases; bases outside gene matches: 9. CDR3 nucleotide sequence: TGTGCCAGCAGCCCATACACTAGCGGGGACGCCTACGAGCAGTACTTC. Its translation is CASSPYTSGDAYEQYF.

The chain recombines TRBV4-3 with TRBJ1-5; no clear D. Trimming took off 0 bases at V and 5 bases at J, with 11 bases between the two ends. The germline gives CDR1 LGHNA, CDR2 YSLEER. The CDR3 contains 15 residues. The CDR3 here is CASSQDFFGDQPQHF. DNA of the CDR3: TGCGCCAGCAGCCAAGACTTTTTCGGGGATCAGCCCCAGCATTTT.

The chain combines TRBV7-9 with TRBJ2-7; no firm D call. Trimming stripped 3 bases from V and 1 base from J, with 16 bases between. The CDR3 covers 16 residues. Germline-derived CDR1 and CDR2 are SEHNR and FQNEAQ (reference sequence). The CDR3 DNA reads as TGTGCCAGCAGCTTTAGGAAGGATCCCGGATCCTACGAGCAGTACTTC. It specifies CASSFRKDPGSYEQYF.

V is TRBV2 and J is TRBJ1-2, with unresolved D. Germline-derived CDR1 and CDR2 are SNHLY and FYNNEI. This CDR3 is built from 14 residues. Deletions cut 5 bases from V and 0 bases from J, with 10 bases between. In DNA, the CDR3 is TGTGCCAGCAGTCGAGAGCTCACTAACTATGGCTACACCTTC. Its protein product is CASSRELTNYGYTF.

The J gene is TRBJ2-2, the V gene TRBV30; 8 bases are shared with TRBD2. This CDR3 has 15 residues. V was pared by 0 bases and J by 5 bases, with 5 bases of the junction left unmatched. Germline CDR1 is GTSNPN and CDR2 is SVGIG (reference sequence). The CDR3 DNA reads TGTGCCTGGAGTGTAAGCGGGGGCTGGACCGGGGAGCTGTTTTTT. Translation: CAWSVSGGWTGELFF.

The gene calls are TRBV2 and TRBJ2-3, with D maybe TRBD1 (6 bases). Germline lookup yields CDR1 SNHLY and CDR2 FYNNEI. Trimming stripped 1 base from V and 5 bases from J, with 7 bases between. The CDR3 runs to 13 residues. The CDR3 region is CASSEGTVDTQYF. The CDR3 region has the DNA TGTGCCAGCAGTGAAGGGACAGTAGATACGCAGTATTTT.

This chain joins TRBV7-2 and TRBJ1-2, with a tentative D call TRBD1 (6 bases). This CDR3 region has 15 residues. The germline V and J ends were trimmed by 5 bases and 2 bases, with 15 bases remaining between them. From germline, CDR1 is SGHTA and CDR2 FQGNSA. CDR3 region: CASSLWDTPNYGYTF. The DNA of the CDR3 is TGTGCCAGCAGCCTTTGGGACACCCCGAACTATGGCTACACCTTC.

The chain combines TRBV12-3 or TRBV12-4 with TRBJ1-1; a weak D match, TRBD1 (6 bases). Deletions cut 7 bases from V and 5 bases from J, with 20 bases between. The CDR3 is 15 residues long. CDR3 nucleotide sequence: TGTGCCAGCACTTTCGGAGGGAAGGGGGTAACTGAAGCTTTCTTT. Its protein product is CASTFGGKGVTEAFF.